A single sample gave rise to the 14 T cell receptor beta chains below, sequenced in a study of blood T cell repertoires in COVID-19. Using immunoSEQ multiplex PCR, the repertoire was profiled, and TCRdb retains in-frame clones only, with some absent. The sample has under 40,000 clones; 70% to 80% are singletons. Sequencing used peripheral blood. These receptors were collected from a woman aged 55-75 years with acute or convalescent COVID-19.

This chain joins TRBV19 and TRBJ2-7, with D possibly TRBD1 on 5 matching bases. Trimming pared 1 base from V and 2 bases from J, leaving 15 bases between. Per germline, CDR1 LNHDA and CDR2 SQIVND (reference sequence). This CDR3 region has 16 residues. CDR3 nucleotide sequence: TGTGCCAGTAGTATAGGCGGACATCGGTCCACCTACGAGCAGTACTTC. This translates into CASSIGGHRSTYEQYF.

The chain has TRBV11-2 and TRBJ2-1; 10 positions agree with TRBD2. The V segment lost 5 bases and the J segment 3 bases; nucleotides outside the gene matches: 13. Germline V gives CDR1 SGHAT, CDR2 FQNNGV. The CDR3 sequence is 18 residues long. This chain's CDR3 is CASSLRRSGRGYYNEQFF. For the CDR3, the DNA is TGTGCCAGCAGCCTCCGGAGGAGCGGGAGGGGTTACTACAATGAGCAGTTCTTC.

The V and J genes are TRBV29-1 and TRBJ1-2; TRBD1 agrees at 7 bases. Germline V gene lookup returns CDR1 SQVTM and CDR2 ANQGSEA. Germline trimming cut 8 bases from V and 8 bases from J; bases unmatched to any gene: 8. The CDR3 spans 11 residues. In DNA, the CDR3 is TGCAGCCCCTATGACAGGGACGGCTACACCTTC. It codes for CSPYDRDGYTF. The full variable domain, its missing parts supplied by reference TRBV29-1 and TRBJ1-2, is SAVISQKPSRDICQRGTSLTIQCQVDSQVTMMFWYRQQPGQSLTLIATANQGSEATYESGFVIDKFPISRPNLTFSTLTVSNMSPEDSSIYLCSPYDRDGYTFGSGTRLTVV.

This clone was seen just once. This rearrangement joins TRBV3-1 (or the pseudogene TRBV3-2) to TRBJ1-4, with 7 bases matching TRBD1. Germline values: CDR1 LGHDT, CDR2 YNNKEL (reference sequence). After removal of 0 bases from V and 1 base from J, the junction contained 8 bases not matched to a gene. The CDR3 has 18 residues. CDR3 in DNA: TGTGCCAGCAGCCAAGAGGGCAGGGGGATTGTAACTAATGAAAAACTGTTTTTT. Protein sequence: CASSQEGRGIVTNEKLFF.

This clone was counted a few times. The chain is built from TRBV5-1 and TRBJ2-2; 8 bases map to TRBD1. The germline V gene has CDR1 SGHRS and CDR2 YFSETQ. The CDR3 covers 15 residues. The ends lost 2 bases at V and 4 bases at J; junction bases unmatched: 4. CDR3 amino acids: CASSLSQGGTGELFF. In nucleotides, the CDR3 is TGCGCCAGCAGCTTATCACAGGGGGGCACCGGGGAGCTGTTTTTT.

The chain recombines TRBV7-9 with TRBJ2-1; 8 bases match TRBD1. Looked up from germline, CDR1 is SEHNR and CDR2 is FQNEAQ (reference sequence). V lost 0 bases and J lost 6; bases outside the gene matches: 1. The CDR3 runs to 14 residues. In nucleotides, the CDR3 is TGTGCCAGCAGCTTAGCACAGGGGGTCAATGAGCAGTTCTTC. The encoded protein is CASSLAQGVNEQFF.

In DNA form, the CDR3 reads TGTGCCAGCAGCGTAGGTGGTAAAGGCGGTGAGCAGTTCTTC. This sequence encodes CASSVGGKGGEQFF. V gene TRBV9 combines with J gene TRBJ2-1, with D uncertain. Germline CDR1 and CDR2: SGDLS and YYNGEE. CDR3 length: 14 residues. V lost 0 bases and J lost 9, with 13 bases in between.

This chain joins TRBV3-1 (or the pseudogene TRBV3-2) and TRBJ1-6; no reliable D call. The CDR3 consists of 12 residues. Germline V gene data show CDR1 as LGHDT and CDR2 as YNNKEL (reference sequence). V was cut by 1 base and J by 10 bases, with 5 bases left in between. The CDR3 spells CASSQGGSPLHF. DNA for the CDR3: TGTGCCAGCAGCCAAGGAGGGTCACCCCTCCACTTT.

The chain links TRBV2 to TRBJ1-3, with 7 bases fitting TRBD1. With V trimmed by 8 bases and J by 0 bases, 13 bases remained unmatched. The CDR3 totals 17 residues. Germline CDR1 SNHLY, CDR2 FYNNEI. In DNA, the CDR3 is TGTGCCAGCTTCACCTTGAACCGGGACAGCTCTGGAAACACCATATATTTT. Its translation: CASFTLNRDSSGNTIYF.

The table lists this clone with a count of one. The V call is TRBV9, the J call TRBJ2-6, with TRBD1 as a possible D gene (5 bases). Germline CDR1 reads SGDLS; CDR2 reads YYNGEE. The CDR3 runs 15 residues. Trimming took 5 bases from V and 0 from J, leaving 9 bases between them. The CDR3 DNA reads as TGTGCCAGCAGGGAGACAGACTCTGGGGCCAACGTCCTGACTTTC. Encoded protein: CASRETDSGANVLTF.

The rearrangement links TRBV27 to TRBJ1-6; D call uncertain. CDR3 length: 13 residues. Germline V lookup: CDR1 MNHEY, CDR2 SMNVEV (reference sequence). Trimming removed 5 bases at V and 6 bases at J, with 8 bases between. This CDR3 reads CASSDVGNSPLHF. CDR3 sequence (DNA): TGTGCCAGCAGTGATGTCGGTAATTCACCCCTCCACTTT.

This chain links TRBV5-1 with TRBJ2-7; tentative D call: TRBD2 (6 bases). V gave up 1 base and J gave up 6 bases, with 8 bases separating them. The CDR3 runs 12 residues. Germline V gene sequence: CDR1 SGHRS, CDR2 YFSETQ. The CDR3 DNA follows: TGCGCCAGCAGCTTGTCGGGGGTCGAGCAGTACTTC. Translating gives CASSLSGVEQYF.

Concerning this clone itself: One junction end disagrees with the germline gene, perhaps due to a read error. The V and J genes are TRBV5-6 and TRBJ1-1; TRBD1 is a possible D gene (5 bases). From germline, CDR1 is SGHDT and CDR2 YYEEEE. This CDR3 spans 14 amino acids. CDR3 protein: CASSFRSGTTKAFF. For the CDR3, the DNA is TGTGCCAGCAGCTTTCGGAGCGGGACCACTAAAGCTTTCTTT.

The V gene is TRBV6-5, the J gene TRBJ1-2; D might be TRBD1 (6 bases). CDR1 MNHEY and CDR2 SVGAGI come from the germline V gene. V lost 10 bases to trimming and J lost 0 bases, with 12 bases between them. The CDR3 has 13 amino acids. The CDR3 loop is CATPDSANYGYTF. The CDR3 DNA reads as TGTGCCACCCCGGACAGCGCTAACTATGGCTACACCTTC.